This is a list of T cell receptor beta chains from one sample in a study of Graves' ophthalmopathy and Graves' hyperthyroidism. TCRdb called the multiplex PCR reads again in MiXCR, with one record for every CDR3 protein. The repertoire holds around 1,200,000 distinct CDR3 sequences, with less than 45% as singletons. The sample consisted of peripheral blood or thyroid tissue (not recorded which). These receptors were collected from an adult man with Graves' hyperthyroidism. The CDR3 runs from the conserved cysteine through the conserved F or W. A D gene is named only where the DNA matches it firmly. Clone sizes are given selectively: once, few, many, or a class where the clone is expanded.

12,-,TRBV2,many,TRBJ1-1,TGTGCCAGCACCCAATTGGGGGCTCAAGCTTTCTTT,CASTQLGAQAFF
13,-,TRBV13,-,TRBJ2-5,TGTACCAGCAGCTCAAGGGTAGAAGAGACCCAGTACTTC,CTSSSRVEETQYF
13,TRBD1,TRBV12-3/TRBV12-4,-,TRBJ1-4,TGTGCCAGCAGTCCGGCCCGACAGGGTGCACTGTTTTTT,CASSPARQGALFF
15,-,TRBV2,-,TRBJ2-2,TGTGCCAGCAACCTCCGGCTGACGAACACCGGGGAGCTGTTTTTT,CASNLRLTNTGELFF
10,-,TRBV19,-,TRBJ2-7,TGTGCCTGGAGTGGGGTCGAGCAGTACTTC,CAWSGVEQYF
21,TRBD1,TRBV4-3,few,TRBJ1-5,TGCGCCAGCAGCCACTCGAAAGCCGGGACAGGGGAGACTTGGGGTCATCAGCCCCAGCATTTT,CASSHSKAGTGETWGHQPQHF
16,-,TRBV20-1,-,TRBJ1-5,TGCAGTGCTAGGGTTCGGGGTTTGAATAGCAATCAGCCCCAGCATTTT,CSARVRGLNSNQPQHF
15,-,TRBV11-3,-,TRBJ1-5,TGTGCCAGCAGCCGTTCGGAGTGGGGGTTCGGGACCCAGCATTTT,CASSRSEWGFGTQHF
14,TRBD1,TRBV20-1,many,TRBJ1-5,TGCAGTGCTAGTACCAGGGGGAGGTGGCAGCCCCAGCATTTT,CSASTRGRWQPQHF
12,-,TRBV20-1,many,TRBJ1-2,TGCAGTGCGGAGACAGGTCTTACTGGCTACACCTTC,CSAETGLTGYTF
14,-,TRBV5-6,few,TRBJ2-2,TGTGCCAGCACCTTATGGGGACGGGCCGGGGAGCTGTTTTTT,CASTLWGRAGELFF
11,-,TRBV29-1,-,TRBJ2-5,TGCAGCGGTTGGGGCAGGGAGACCCAGTACTTC,CSGWGRETQYF
13,-,TRBV5-1,many,TRBJ1-5,TGCGCCAGCAGCTCCGACCCATATCAGCCCCAGCATTTT,CASSSDPYQPQHF
15,TRBD1,TRBV2,-,TRBJ1-1,TGTGCCAGCACCTTGGGGTCGACAGGGGGCACTGAAGCTTTCTTT,CASTLGSTGGTEAFF
16,TRBD1,TRBV14,many,TRBJ2-7,TGTGCCAGCAGCCCAAGACCGGGACAGGGGCTCTCCGAGCAGTACTTC,CASSPRPGQGLSEQYF
15,TRBD1,TRBV7-8,many,TRBJ1-1,TGTGCCAGCAGCACGGGTGGGGGACAGAAAACTGAAGCTTTCTTT,CASSTGGGQKTEAFF